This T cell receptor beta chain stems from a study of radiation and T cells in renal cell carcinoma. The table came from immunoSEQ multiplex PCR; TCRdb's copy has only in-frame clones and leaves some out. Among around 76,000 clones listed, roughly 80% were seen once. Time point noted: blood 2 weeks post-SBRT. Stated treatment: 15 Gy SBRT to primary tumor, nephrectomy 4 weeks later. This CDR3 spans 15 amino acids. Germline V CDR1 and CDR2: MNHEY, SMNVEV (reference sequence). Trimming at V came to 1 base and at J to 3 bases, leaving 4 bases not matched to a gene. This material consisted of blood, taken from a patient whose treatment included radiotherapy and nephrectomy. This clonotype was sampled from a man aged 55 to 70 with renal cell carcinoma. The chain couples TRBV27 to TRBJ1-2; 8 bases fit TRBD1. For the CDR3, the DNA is TGTGCCAGCAGTTTATTTCCAGGGGGCTACTATGGCTACACCTTC. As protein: CASSLFPGGYYGYTF.